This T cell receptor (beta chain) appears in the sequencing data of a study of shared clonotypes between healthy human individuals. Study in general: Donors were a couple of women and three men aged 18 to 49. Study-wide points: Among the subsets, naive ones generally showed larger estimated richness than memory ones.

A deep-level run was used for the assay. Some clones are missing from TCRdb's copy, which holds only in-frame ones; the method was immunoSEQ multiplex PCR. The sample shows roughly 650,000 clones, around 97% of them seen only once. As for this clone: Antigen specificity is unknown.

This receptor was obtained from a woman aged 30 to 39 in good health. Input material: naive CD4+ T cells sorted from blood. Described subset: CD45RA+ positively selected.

The CDR3 here is CASSSFHFETQYF. In DNA form, the CDR3 reads TGTGCCAGCAGTTCGTTTCATTTTGAGACCCAGTACTTC. The chain is built from TRBV28 and TRBJ2-5; D unresolved. V lost 4 bases, J lost 5 bases, and 11 bases lay in between. The germline CDR1 and CDR2 sequences are MDHEN and SYDVKM. The CDR3 sequence is 13 residues long.